The 2 T cell receptor beta chains presented below share a single source sample, sequenced in a study of PD-1 blockade in mismatch repair-deficient tumors. Generated by immunoSEQ multiplex PCR, the TCRdb table keeps only in-frame clones and is missing some. The sample yields 35,000 or so clones, roughly 84% seen once. This sample comprised peripheral blood, obtained 76 weeks after starting pembrolizumab. The receptors were gathered from an adult with mismatch repair-deficient cancer.

V and J are TRBV5-1 and TRBJ2-3, with 9 bases fitting TRBD1. The CDR3 is made up of 15 amino acids. The germline CDR1 and CDR2 sequences are SGHRS and YFSETQ. After removal of 3 bases from V and 4 bases from J, the junction contained 6 bases not matched to a gene. CDR3 amino acids: CASSWGDRESDTQYF. In DNA, the CDR3 is TGCGCCAGCAGCTGGGGGGACAGGGAATCAGATACGCAGTATTTT.

The V and J genes are TRBV25-1 and TRBJ2-1; D may be TRBD2 (5 bases). CDR1 and CDR2 (germline): MGHDK, SYGVNS. The CDR3 has 16 amino acids. Trimming removed 3 bases at V and 8 bases at J, with 20 bases between. CDR3 in DNA: TGTGCCAGCAGTGATACGACGCTTAGGACTGTTCATGAGCAGTTCTTC. Its protein product is CASSDTTLRTVHEQFF.